A single sample is the source of the 8 T cell receptor beta chains below, sequenced in a study of cytomegalovirus exposure and HLA in healthy donors. The PCR employed 60 Vbeta primers together with 13 Jbeta primers. Assay: immunoSEQ multiplex PCR; the TCRdb copy retains only in-frame clones and omits some. The sample lists approximately 150,000 clones; 78% were seen once. The sequencing input was PBMCs. These receptors were collected from a woman aged 50 to 60 in good health and CMV-seropositive.

V and J are TRBV6-6 and TRBJ1-6; D gene ambiguous. The ends were cut back, 3 bases at V and 8 bases at J, with 17 bases in the middle. CDR3 length equals 16 residues. The germline gives CDR1 MNHNY, CDR2 SVGAGI (reference sequence). CDR3 sequence (DNA): TGTGCCAGCAGTTATTCAGGAGGGCGAGGAGATTCACCCCTCCACTTT. It translates to CASSYSGGRGDSPLHF.

This chain links TRBV27 with TRBJ2-1; D is ambiguous. This CDR3 is built from 14 residues. Germline V gives CDR1 MNHEY, CDR2 SMNVEV (reference sequence). V lost 4 bases and J 0 bases, leaving 7 bases between the germline ends. The chain's CDR3 is CASSWSSSYNEQFF. In nucleotides, the CDR3 is TGTGCCAGCAGTTGGTCGAGCTCCTACAATGAGCAGTTCTTC.

This chain joins TRBV30 and TRBJ1-4, with 8 bases fitting TRBD1. The CDR3 covers 15 residues. Germline CDR1 and CDR2: GTSNPN and SVGIG (reference sequence). The junction had 9 bases not matched to a gene; V was cut back by 2 bases and J by 7 bases. The DNA of the CDR3 is TGTGCCTGGAGTTACCAGGGGGCGCAGGGTGAAAAACTGTTTTTT. Translating gives CAWSYQGAQGEKLFF.

The chain recombines TRBV6-5 with TRBJ2-7; 7 bases are a match to TRBD1. The CDR3 totals 15 residues. J lost 2 bases, V lost 2 bases, and 6 bases had no gene match. Germline V CDR1 and CDR2: MNHEY, SVGAGI. The CDR3 DNA is TGTGCCAGCAGTTACAGACAGGGTTCCCCCTACGAGCAGTACTTC. Protein sequence: CASSYRQGSPYEQYF.

J is TRBJ1-5 and V is TRBV27; 7 positions match TRBD1. The CDR3 runs to 15 residues. Germline CDR1 reads MNHEY; CDR2 reads SMNVEV (reference sequence). Unmatched junction bases numbered 11, after V lost 9 bases and J lost 3 bases. CDR3 loop: CASSRQGLLNQPQHF. DNA of the CDR3: TGTGCCAGTTCGCGACAGGGACTTCTCAATCAGCCCCAGCATTTT.

This clone was detected a few times. The chain links TRBV4-2 to TRBJ1-1; 8 bases match TRBD1. The CDR3 extends over 12 amino acids. V lost 5 bases, J lost 10 bases, and 6 bases stayed unmatched. The germline V gene encodes CDR1 LGHNA and CDR2 YNFKEQ. CDR3 sequence: CASSSPGQGAFF. The CDR3 bases are TGTGCCAGCAGCTCCCCAGGACAGGGAGCTTTCTTT.

This clone was observed a handful of times. J is TRBJ1-2 and V is TRBV6-1, with 8 positions matching TRBD1. V dropped 5 bases and J dropped 8; count of bases not matched to a gene: 10. CDR3 length: 14 residues. CDR1 is MNHNS, CDR2 SASEGT, per germline. CDR3 nucleotides: TGTGCCAGCAGTCTCAGACAGGGGTATAGCGGCTACACCTTC. Residues: CASSLRQGYSGYTF.

CDR3 in amino acids: CASSTPSSGELFF. CDR3 bases: TGTGCCAGCAGTACGCCTAGCTCCGGGGAGCTGTTTTTT. The rearrangement uses TRBV6-5 and TRBJ2-2; D might be TRBD2 (5 bases). The ends were cut back, 5 bases at V and 6 bases at J, with 10 bases in the middle. This CDR3 is built from 13 residues. Germline loops: CDR1 MNHEY, CDR2 SVGAGI.